The 10 T cell receptor beta chains listed next were all sequenced from one sample in a study. TCRdb reanalysed the RT-PCR reads using MiXCR and keeps one entry per CDR3 protein. The table lists approximately 720,000 distinct CDR3 sequences, 14% of them singletons. Sequencing was carried out using memory CD4+ T cells from blood. The source of these receptors is a female donor in good health, serving as a healthy control.

Many counts were recorded for this clonotype. The V call is TRBV4-3, the J call TRBJ1-6; unclear D gene. Trimming left V 0 bases short and J 0 bases short, with 18 bases between. The germline gives CDR1 LGHNA, CDR2 YSLEER. The CDR3 runs 20 residues. The CDR3 here is CASSQEVVGLASSYNSPLHF. In DNA form, the CDR3 reads TGCGCCAGCAGCCAAGAGGTTGTAGGGTTGGCGAGCTCCTATAATTCACCCCTCCACTTT.

J is TRBJ2-5 and V is TRBV20-1; D gene ambiguous. From germline, CDR1 is DFQATT and CDR2 SNEGSKA (reference sequence). Between the trimmed V and J ends, which lost 3 bases and 5 bases, there was a span of 13 bases. This CDR3 is built from 13 residues. CDR3 bases: TGCAGTGCTAGTAACAATCCCGGGGAGACCCAGTACTTC. Amino acid sequence: CSASNNPGETQYF.

The rearrangement joins TRBV5-5 to TRBJ1-3; no reliable D call. Germline loops: CDR1 SGHKS, CDR2 YYEKEE (reference sequence). The CDR3 has 15 residues. The V end was cut by 3 bases, the J end by 0 bases, with 10 bases between. The CDR3 loop is CASSSMAPSGNTIYF. The CDR3 DNA reads TGTGCCAGCAGCTCCATGGCTCCCTCTGGAAACACCATATATTTT.

The table lists this clonotype with a few counts. The V and J genes are TRBV5-1 and TRBJ2-7, with a weak D call TRBD2 (5 bases). CDR3 length equals 15 residues. V was pared by 0 bases and J by 6 bases, with 16 bases between. The germline V gene has CDR1 SGHRS and CDR2 YFSETQ. This CDR3 is CASSLAVSGGGEQYF. In nucleotides, the CDR3 is TGCGCCAGCAGCTTGGCCGTTTCGGGTGGAGGCGAGCAGTACTTC. The entire variable domain, with the rest obtained from reference TRBV5-1 and TRBJ2-7, is as follows: KAGVTQTPRYLIKTRGQQVTLSCSPISGHRSVSWYQQTPGQGLQFLFEYFSETQRNKGNFPGRFSGRQFSNSRSEMNVSTLELGDSALYLCASSLAVSGGGEQYFGPGTRLTVT.

There are many counts of this clonotype. The chain combines TRBV6-5 with TRBJ2-6; a weak D match, TRBD1 (6 bases). The germline V and J ends were trimmed by 5 bases and 0 bases, with 11 bases remaining between them. In germline, CDR1 is MNHEY, CDR2 SVGAGI. The CDR3 extends over 16 amino acids. The CDR3 region has the DNA TGTGCCAGCAGTAGGACAGTGGTCTCTGGGGCCAACGTCCTGACTTTC. Amino acid sequence: CASSRTVVSGANVLTF.

Only a few counts were recorded for this clonotype. CDR3 in amino acids: CASTRTGRNTEAFF. The CDR3 nucleotides read TGTGCCAGCACCAGGACAGGACGAAACACTGAAGCTTTCTTT. V usage is TRBV12-3 or TRBV12-4 and J usage is TRBJ1-1; 7 positions match TRBD1. The CDR3 spans 14 residues. Losses at the gene ends were 7 bases for V and 2 bases for J; bases not matched to a gene: 7.

The table lists this clonotype with a few counts. The J gene is TRBJ1-3, the V gene TRBV10-3; 10 bases fit TRBD1. The V gene end was trimmed by 4 bases and the J gene end by 4 bases; junction bases not matched to a gene: 7. The CDR3 spans 16 residues. Germline CDR1 is ENHRY and CDR2 is SYGVKD. CDR3 region: CAISGGQGFSGNTIYF. The CDR3 DNA follows: TGTGCCATCAGTGGGGGACAGGGGTTTTCCGGAAACACCATATATTTT.

This rearrangement joins TRBV5-1 to TRBJ2-2, with D perhaps being TRBD1 or TRBD2 (5 bases each). Trimming took 3 bases from V and 7 from J, leaving 13 bases between them. In germline, CDR1 is SGHRS, CDR2 YFSETQ. The CDR3 sequence is 14 residues long. The CDR3 sequence is CASSWGSPGGELFF. Written as DNA, the CDR3 is TGCGCCAGCAGCTGGGGGAGTCCAGGCGGGGAGCTGTTTTTT.

This clonotype was seen a single time. The chain recombines TRBV18 with TRBJ2-1; D is possibly TRBD2 (6 bases). V lost 3 bases and J 3 bases, leaving 12 bases between the germline ends. CDR1 KGHSH and CDR2 LQKENI come from the germline V gene. This CDR3 is 15 amino acids long. CDR3 DNA: TGTGCCAGCTCACCCCGGCAAGCGGGCTACAATGAGCAGTTCTTC. Translated, it gives CASSPRQAGYNEQFF.

The chain couples TRBV7-8 to TRBJ2-7; 9 nucleotides line up with TRBD2. CDR1 SGHVS and CDR2 FQNEAQ come from the germline V gene. The CDR3 has 15 amino acids. V was pared by 5 bases and J by 6 bases, with 11 bases of the junction left unmatched. DNA of the CDR3: TGTGCCAGCAGCCCGGGTAGCGGGAGAATAGGCGAGCAGTACTTC. It is translated as CASSPGSGRIGEQYF.